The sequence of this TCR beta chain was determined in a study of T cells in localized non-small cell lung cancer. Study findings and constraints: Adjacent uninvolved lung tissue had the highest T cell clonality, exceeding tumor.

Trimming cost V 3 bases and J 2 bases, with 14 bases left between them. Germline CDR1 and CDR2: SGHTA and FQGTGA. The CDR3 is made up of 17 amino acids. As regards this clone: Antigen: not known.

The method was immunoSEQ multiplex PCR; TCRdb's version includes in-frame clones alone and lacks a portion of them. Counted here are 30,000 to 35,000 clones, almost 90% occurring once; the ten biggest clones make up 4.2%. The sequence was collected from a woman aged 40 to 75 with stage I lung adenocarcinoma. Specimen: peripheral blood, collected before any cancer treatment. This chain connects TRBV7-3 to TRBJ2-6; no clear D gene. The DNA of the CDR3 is TGTGCCAGCAGCTTTTCTCTCCCGAGTGCTGGGGCCAACGTCCTGACTTTC. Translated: CASSFSLPSAGANVLTF. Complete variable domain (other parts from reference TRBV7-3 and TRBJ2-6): GAGVSQTPSNKVTEKGKYVELRCDPISGHTALYWYRQSLGQGPEFLIYFQGTGAADDSGLPNDRFFAVRPEGSVSTLKIQRTERGDSAVYLCASSFSLPSAGANVLTFGAGSRLTVL.